The 20 T cell receptor beta chains given below trace back to one sample, sequenced in a study of blood T cell repertoires in COVID-19. Generated by immunoSEQ multiplex PCR, the TCRdb table keeps only in-frame clones and is missing some. In the table there are roughly 170,000 clones, about 74% of which are singletons. The sample taken for sequencing was peripheral blood. Receptors originate from a woman of 80 years or more with acute or convalescent COVID-19.

The rearrangement links TRBV28 to TRBJ2-7, with D possibly TRBD2 on 5 matching bases. The germline gives CDR1 MDHEN, CDR2 SYDVKM. The CDR3 has 14 amino acids. Trimming took 3 bases from V and 3 from J, leaving 12 bases between them. In DNA form, the CDR3 reads TGTGCCAGCAGTTTGAGGGCTAGCCACTACGAGCAGTACTTC. Translation gives CASSLRASHYEQYF.

A single count supports this clone. The gene calls are TRBV10-3 and TRBJ2-7; TRBD1 matches at 10 bases. After removal of 6 bases from V and 4 bases from J, the junction contained 6 bases not matched to a gene. This CDR3 contains 14 residues. The germline V gene has CDR1 ENHRY and CDR2 SYGVKD. The DNA of the CDR3 is TGTGCCATCAGGCCGGGACAGGGGCAATACGAGCAGTACTTC. This sequence encodes CAIRPGQGQYEQYF.

This rearrangement joins TRBV9 to TRBJ2-7; D is undetermined. Looked up from germline, CDR1 is SGDLS and CDR2 is YYNGEE. V was shortened by 3 bases and J by 6 bases, with 13 bases between the two germline ends. CDR3 length equals 13 residues. The CDR3 sequence: CASSGSARSEQYF. The CDR3 nucleotides read TGTGCCAGCAGCGGATCTGCGAGGTCCGAGCAGTACTTC.

Only a few counts were recorded for this clone. V and J are TRBV28 and TRBJ1-3, with D maybe TRBD1 (6 bases). V was trimmed by 6 bases and J by 0 bases, leaving 6 bases between them. This CDR3 is 13 amino acids long. Germline V gene sequence: CDR1 MDHEN, CDR2 SYDVKM. Here the CDR3 DNA reads TGTGCCAGCAGGGACAGCTCTGGAAACACCATATATTTT. This encodes CASRDSSGNTIYF.

As for this clone: At the DNA level, this CDR3 is encoded by other sequences in the same sample as well. This chain links TRBV2 with TRBJ2-7, with D possibly being TRBD1 (6 bases). Germline assignment: CDR1 SNHLY and CDR2 FYNNEI. CDR3 length equals 12 residues. Trimming cost V 8 bases and J 4 bases, with 12 bases left between them. CDR3 sequence: CASSRDNYEQYF. The CDR3, as DNA: TGTGCCAGCTCCCGGGACAATTACGAGCAGTACTTC.

V usage is TRBV11-3 and J usage is TRBJ1-2; D may be TRBD1 (5 bases). Trimming stripped 10 bases from V and 3 bases from J, with 21 bases between. The CDR3 is made up of 15 amino acids. Germline lookup yields CDR1 SGHNT and CDR2 YENEEA. The CDR3 loop reads CATRRWGSDYYGYTF. CDR3 coding DNA: TGTGCCACCCGCAGGTGGGGCAGTGACTACTATGGCTACACCTTC. Using reference TRBV11-3 and TRBJ1-2 for the parts outside the CDR3, the full variable domain is EAGVVQSPRYKIIEKKQPVAFWCNPISGHNTLYWYLQNLGQGPELLIRYENEEAVDDSQLPKDRFSAERLKGVDSTLKIQPAELGDSAVYLCATRRWGSDYYGYTFGSGTRLTVV.

This clone showed up just once. The V and J genes are TRBV5-4 and TRBJ2-5, with TRBD2 as a possible D gene (5 bases). V was clipped by 6 bases and J by 4 bases, with 16 bases between them. CDR3 length: 14 amino acids. Germline loops: CDR1 SGHNT, CDR2 YYREEE (reference sequence). The DNA of the CDR3 is TGTGCCAGCACCAGCGGTTCGTCGCTAGAGACCCAGTACTTC. Translating gives CASTSGSSLETQYF.

V is TRBV25-1 and J is TRBJ2-1, with 14 positions matching TRBD2. The V gene end was trimmed by 3 bases and the J gene end by 9 bases; junction bases not matched to a gene: 4. The CDR3 is 15 amino acids. Germline V lookup: CDR1 MGHDK, CDR2 SYGVNS. Here the CDR3 DNA reads TGTGCCAGCAGTGAGACTAGCGGGAGGGCCTTTGAGCAGTTCTTC. It specifies CASSETSGRAFEQFF.

This clone was seen a handful of times. The chain recombines TRBV10-3 with TRBJ1-5; D possibly corresponds to TRBD1 (5 bases). The CDR3 contains 14 residues. V was pared by 10 bases and J by 3 bases, with 16 bases between. Germline values: CDR1 ENHRY, CDR2 SYGVKD. The CDR3 spells CATASMGLNQPQHF. The CDR3 coding sequence is TGTGCCACCGCCTCAATGGGACTCAATCAGCCCCAGCATTTT.

This chain uses TRBV28 with TRBJ2-6; TRBD1 might be the D (6 bases). The ends were cut back, 6 bases at V and 2 bases at J, with 11 bases in the middle. Germline V CDR1 and CDR2: MDHEN, SYDVKM. This CDR3 region has 15 residues. The CDR3 reads CASRMHRAGANVLTF. DNA of the CDR3: TGTGCCAGCAGGATGCACAGGGCTGGGGCCAACGTCCTGACTTTC.

This clone showed up just a few times. The genes are TRBV27 and TRBJ1-1; 8 nucleotides line up with TRBD1. The J segment lost 5 bases and the V segment lost 8 bases, leaving 10 bases of the junction unmatched. Germline CDR1 and CDR2: MNHEY and SMNVEV (reference sequence). CDR3 length: 14 amino acids. The CDR3 spells CASRDGQGETEAFF. The CDR3 DNA sequence: TGTGCCAGCCGCGACGGACAGGGTGAGACTGAAGCTTTCTTT.

J is TRBJ1-4 and V is TRBV2; maybe TRBD1 (6 bases). This CDR3 is 12 amino acids long. CDR1 is SNHLY and CDR2 is FYNNEI in the germline V gene. The germline V and J ends were trimmed by 5 bases and 7 bases, with 8 bases remaining between them. CDR3 bases: TGTGCCAGCAGTCGCAGGGGTGAAAAACTGTTTTTT. Protein sequence: CASSRRGEKLFF.

This clone was seen only once. This sequence joins TRBV19 and TRBJ1-5; 9 bases fit TRBD1. This CDR3 is built from 17 residues. Germline-derived CDR1 and CDR2 are LNHDA and SQIVND (reference sequence). Losses at the gene ends were 5 bases for V and 2 bases for J; bases not matched to a gene: 10. In DNA, the CDR3 is TGTGCCAGTAGTGTTATACAGGGGGCGCGGGGCAATCAGCCCCAGCATTTT. Protein sequence: CASSVIQGARGNQPQHF.

This clone was detected only a few times. The V call is TRBV27, the J call TRBJ1-5; D gene uncertain. Germline lookup yields CDR1 MNHEY and CDR2 SMNVEV (reference sequence). V was cut by 5 bases and J by 7 bases, with 12 bases left in between. The length of the CDR3 is 13 residues. CDR3 protein: CASSLGGSQPQHF. As DNA, the CDR3 is TGTGCCAGCAGTCTAGGCGGTAGCCAGCCCCAGCATTTT.

V usage is TRBV2 and J usage is TRBJ2-5; TRBD1 matches at 8 bases. Germline V gene sequence: CDR1 SNHLY, CDR2 FYNNEI. This CDR3 comprises 22 residues. Unmatched junction bases numbered 23, after V lost 1 base and J lost 1 base. The CDR3, as DNA: TGTGCCAGCAGTGAAGGGGGATTCGAAGCCTACTGGACAGGGATCTCCCAAGAGACCCAGTACTTC. Its protein is CASSEGGFEAYWTGISQETQYF.

This chain links TRBV10-1 with TRBJ2-1; TRBD2 matches at 8 bases. CDR3 length: 17 residues. J was trimmed by 5 bases and V by 3 bases; bases with no gene match: 12. CDR1 and CDR2 from the germline V gene are WNHNN and SYGVQD (reference sequence). CDR3 in DNA: TGCGCCAGCAGTGAATTAGCGAGCGGGAGTGGCGACAATGAGCAGTTCTTC. As protein: CASSELASGSGDNEQFF.

The CDR3 DNA is TGTGCCACCAGCAGAGATGGCGGGGGTTACGAGCAGTACTTC. As protein: CATSRDGGGYEQYF. V usage is TRBV15 and J usage is TRBJ2-7, with 7 positions matching TRBD2. Looked up from germline, CDR1 is LNHNV and CDR2 is YYDKDF (reference sequence). The CDR3 totals 14 residues. With V trimmed by 0 bases and J by 4 bases, 3 bases remained unmatched.

The chain is built from TRBV5-1 and TRBJ1-2; D is uncertain. V lost 0 bases to trimming and J lost 1 base, with 7 bases between them. This CDR3 has 14 amino acids. Germline CDR1 is SGHRS and CDR2 is YFSETQ. DNA for the CDR3: TGCGCCAGCAGCTTGGGGGCAGATAACTATGGCTACACCTTC. Translated, it gives CASSLGADNYGYTF.

V usage is TRBV27 and J usage is TRBJ2-5; 9 nucleotides match TRBD2. Looked up from germline, CDR1 is MNHEY and CDR2 is SMNVEV (reference sequence). V trimming: 11 bases; J trimming: 8 bases; junction bases outside the gene matches: 12. The CDR3 is made up of 13 amino acids. The CDR3 DNA reads as TGTGCCGTGGGGCGGGAGGGCCGGTCTACCCAGTACTTC. Translated: CAVGREGRSTQYF.

This clone has a single count. V is TRBV28 and J is TRBJ1-1, with unresolved D. There are 16 residues in the CDR3. Germline-derived CDR1 and CDR2 are MDHEN and SYDVKM. The V end lost 6 bases, the J end lost 0 bases, and 17 bases lay between the germline ends. The CDR3 loop is CASSPPEAPLNTEAFF. The CDR3 coding sequence is TGTGCCAGCAGCCCCCCGGAGGCCCCCTTGAACACTGAAGCTTTCTTT. Full variable domain (remainder filled in from reference TRBV28 and TRBJ1-1): DVKVTQSSRYLVKRTGEKVFLECVQDMDHENMFWYRQDPGLGLRLIYFSYDVKMKEKGDIPEGYSVSREKKERFSLILESASTNQTSMYLCASSPPEAPLNTEAFFGQGTRLTVV.